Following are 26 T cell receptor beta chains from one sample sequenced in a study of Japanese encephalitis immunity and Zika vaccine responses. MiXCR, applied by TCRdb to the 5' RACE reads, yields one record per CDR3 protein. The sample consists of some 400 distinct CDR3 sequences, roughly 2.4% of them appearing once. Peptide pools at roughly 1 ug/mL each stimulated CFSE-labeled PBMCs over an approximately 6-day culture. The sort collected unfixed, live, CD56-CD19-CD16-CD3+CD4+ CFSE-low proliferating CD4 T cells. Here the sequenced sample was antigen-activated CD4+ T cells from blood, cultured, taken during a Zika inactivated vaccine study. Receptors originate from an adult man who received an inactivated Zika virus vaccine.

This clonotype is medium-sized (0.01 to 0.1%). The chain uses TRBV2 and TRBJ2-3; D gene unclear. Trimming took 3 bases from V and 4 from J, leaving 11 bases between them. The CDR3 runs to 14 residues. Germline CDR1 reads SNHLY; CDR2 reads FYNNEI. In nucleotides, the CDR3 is TGTGCCAGCAGTGATAGGTTAGCAGCAGATACGCAGTATTTT. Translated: CASSDRLAADTQYF.

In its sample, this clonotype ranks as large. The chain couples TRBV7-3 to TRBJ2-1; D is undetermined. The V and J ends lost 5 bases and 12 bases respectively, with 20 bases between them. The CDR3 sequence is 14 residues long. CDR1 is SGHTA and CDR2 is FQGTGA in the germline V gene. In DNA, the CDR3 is TGTGCCAGCAGCCTTAATCCGGACGCAATGGGGCAGTTCTTC. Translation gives CASSLNPDAMGQFF.

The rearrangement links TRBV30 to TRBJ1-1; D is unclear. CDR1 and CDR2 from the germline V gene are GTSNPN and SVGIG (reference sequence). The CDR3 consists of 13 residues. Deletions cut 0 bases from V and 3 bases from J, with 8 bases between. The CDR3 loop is CAWSVRADTEAFF. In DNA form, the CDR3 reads TGTGCCTGGAGTGTGAGGGCGGACACTGAAGCTTTCTTT.

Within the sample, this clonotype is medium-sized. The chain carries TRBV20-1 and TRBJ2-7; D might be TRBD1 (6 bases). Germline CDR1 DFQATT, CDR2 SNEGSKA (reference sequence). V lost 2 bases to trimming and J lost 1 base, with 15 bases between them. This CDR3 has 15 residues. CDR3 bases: TGCAGTGCTAGAAACCTTCGGCAGGGGTCCTACGAGCAGTACGTC. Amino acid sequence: CSARNLRQGSYEQYV.

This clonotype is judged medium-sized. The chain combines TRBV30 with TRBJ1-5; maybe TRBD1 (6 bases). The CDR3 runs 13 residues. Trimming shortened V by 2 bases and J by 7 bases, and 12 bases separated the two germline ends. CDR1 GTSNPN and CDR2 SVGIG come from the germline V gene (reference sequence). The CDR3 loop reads CAWSLRGIQPQHF. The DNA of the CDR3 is TGTGCCTGGAGTCTCAGGGGAATCCAGCCCCAGCATTTT. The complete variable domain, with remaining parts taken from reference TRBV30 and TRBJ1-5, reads SQTIHQWPATLVQPVGSPLSLECTVEGTSNPNLYWYRQAAGRGLQLLFYSVGIGQISSEVPQNLSASRPQDRQFILSSKKLLLSDSGFYLCAWSLRGIQPQHFGDGTRLSIL.

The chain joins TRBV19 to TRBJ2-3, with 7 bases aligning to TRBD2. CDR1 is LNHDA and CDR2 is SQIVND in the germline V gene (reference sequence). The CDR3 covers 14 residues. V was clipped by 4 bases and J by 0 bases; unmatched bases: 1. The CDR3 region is CASSRLASTDTQYF. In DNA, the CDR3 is TGTGCCAGTAGTAGACTAGCTAGCACAGATACGCAGTATTTT.

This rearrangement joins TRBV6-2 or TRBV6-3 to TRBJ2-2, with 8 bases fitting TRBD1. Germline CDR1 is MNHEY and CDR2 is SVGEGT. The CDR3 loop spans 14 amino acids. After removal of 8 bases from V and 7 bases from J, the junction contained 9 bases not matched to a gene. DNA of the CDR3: TGTGCCAGCCGGCGACAGGGGAATAACGGGGAGCTGTTTTTT. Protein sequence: CASRRQGNNGELFF.

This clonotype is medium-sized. This CDR3 reads CSARGPGRGSYEQYF. In DNA form, the CDR3 reads TGCAGTGCTAGAGGCCCCGGGAGAGGCTCCTACGAGCAGTACTTC. The V gene is TRBV20-1, the J gene TRBJ2-7; a weak D match, TRBD2 (6 bases). The germline V and J ends were trimmed by 1 base and 0 bases, with 13 bases remaining between them. This CDR3 comprises 15 residues. The germline V gene has CDR1 DFQATT and CDR2 SNEGSKA (reference sequence).

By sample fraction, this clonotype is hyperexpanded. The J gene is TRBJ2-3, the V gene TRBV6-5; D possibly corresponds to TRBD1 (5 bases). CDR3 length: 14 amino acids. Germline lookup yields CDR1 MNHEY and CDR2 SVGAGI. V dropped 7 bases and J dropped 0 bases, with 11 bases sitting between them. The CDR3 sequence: CASNGHRSTDTQYF. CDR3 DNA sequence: TGTGCCAGCAACGGGCACAGGAGCACAGATACGCAGTATTTT.

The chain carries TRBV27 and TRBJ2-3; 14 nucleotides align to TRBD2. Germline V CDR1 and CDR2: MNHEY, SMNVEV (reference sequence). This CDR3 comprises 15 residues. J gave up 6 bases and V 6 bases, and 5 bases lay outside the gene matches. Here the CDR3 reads CASRRTSGGTDTQYF. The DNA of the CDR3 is TGTGCCAGCAGACGGACTAGCGGGGGGACCGATACGCAGTATTTT.

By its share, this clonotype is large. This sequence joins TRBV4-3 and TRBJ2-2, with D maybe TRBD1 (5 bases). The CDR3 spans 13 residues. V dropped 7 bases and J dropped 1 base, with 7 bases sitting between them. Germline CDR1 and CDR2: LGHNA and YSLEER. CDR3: CASKGLNTGELFF. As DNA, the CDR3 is TGCGCCAGCAAGGGGCTGAACACCGGGGAGCTGTTTTTT.

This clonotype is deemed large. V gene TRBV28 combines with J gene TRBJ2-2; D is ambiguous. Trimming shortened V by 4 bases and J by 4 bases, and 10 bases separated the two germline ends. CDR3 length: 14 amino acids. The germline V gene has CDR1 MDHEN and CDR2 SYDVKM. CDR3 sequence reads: CASSYPRSTGELFF. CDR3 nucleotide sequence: TGTGCCAGCAGTTATCCCAGGTCCACCGGGGAGCTGTTTTTT. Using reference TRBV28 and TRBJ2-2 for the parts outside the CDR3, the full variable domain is DVKVTQSSRYLVKRTGEKVFLECVQDMDHENMFWYRQDPGLGLRLIYFSYDVKMKEKGDIPEGYSVSREKKERFSLILESASTNQTSMYLCASSYPRSTGELFFGEGSRLTVL.

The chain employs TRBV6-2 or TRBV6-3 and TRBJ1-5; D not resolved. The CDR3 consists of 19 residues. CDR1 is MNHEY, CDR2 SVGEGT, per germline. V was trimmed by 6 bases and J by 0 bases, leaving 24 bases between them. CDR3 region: CASRPTTSLTVYSNQPQHF. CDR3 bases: TGTGCCAGCAGGCCCACGACTTCACTGACGGTGTATAGCAATCAGCCCCAGCATTTT.

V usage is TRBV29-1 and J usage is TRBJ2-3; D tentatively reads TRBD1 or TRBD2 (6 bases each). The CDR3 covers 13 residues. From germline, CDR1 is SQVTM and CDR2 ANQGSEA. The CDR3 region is CSAEGGPTDTQYF. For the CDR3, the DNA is TGCAGTGCTGAGGGGGGCCCCACAGATACGCAGTATTTT.

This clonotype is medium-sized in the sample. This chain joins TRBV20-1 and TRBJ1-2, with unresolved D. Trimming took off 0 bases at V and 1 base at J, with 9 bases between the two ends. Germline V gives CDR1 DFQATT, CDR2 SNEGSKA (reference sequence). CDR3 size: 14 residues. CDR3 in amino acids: CSAREQIFNYGYTF. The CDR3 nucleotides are TGCAGTGCTAGAGAGCAGATATTTAACTATGGCTACACCTTC.

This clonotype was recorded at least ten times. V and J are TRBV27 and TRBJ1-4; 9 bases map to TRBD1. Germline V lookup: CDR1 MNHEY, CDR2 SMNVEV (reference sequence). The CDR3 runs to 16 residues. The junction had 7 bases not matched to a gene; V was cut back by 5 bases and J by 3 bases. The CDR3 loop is CASSTYRGRSNEKLFF. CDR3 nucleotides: TGTGCCAGCAGTACCTACAGGGGGCGGTCTAATGAAAAACTGTTTTTT.

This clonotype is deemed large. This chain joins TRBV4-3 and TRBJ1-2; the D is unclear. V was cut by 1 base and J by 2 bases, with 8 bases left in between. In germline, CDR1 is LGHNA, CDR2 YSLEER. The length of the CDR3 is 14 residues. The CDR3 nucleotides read TGCGCCAGCAGCCAAGCTCCCGAGAACTATGGCTACACCTTC. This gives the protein CASSQAPENYGYTF.

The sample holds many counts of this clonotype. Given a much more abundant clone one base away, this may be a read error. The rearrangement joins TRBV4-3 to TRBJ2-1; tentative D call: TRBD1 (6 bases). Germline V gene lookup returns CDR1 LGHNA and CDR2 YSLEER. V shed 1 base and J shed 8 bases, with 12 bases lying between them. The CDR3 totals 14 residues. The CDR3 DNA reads TGCGCCAGCAGCCAAGTTGGGGGCCACGATGAGCAGTTCTTC. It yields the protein CASSQVGGHDEQFF.

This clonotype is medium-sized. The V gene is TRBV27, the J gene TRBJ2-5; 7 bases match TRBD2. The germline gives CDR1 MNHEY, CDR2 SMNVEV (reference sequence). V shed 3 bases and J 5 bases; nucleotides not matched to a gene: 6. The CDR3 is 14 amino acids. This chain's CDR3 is CASSFTWGGETQYF. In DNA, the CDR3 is TGTGCCAGCAGTTTCACCTGGGGGGGGGAGACCCAGTACTTC.

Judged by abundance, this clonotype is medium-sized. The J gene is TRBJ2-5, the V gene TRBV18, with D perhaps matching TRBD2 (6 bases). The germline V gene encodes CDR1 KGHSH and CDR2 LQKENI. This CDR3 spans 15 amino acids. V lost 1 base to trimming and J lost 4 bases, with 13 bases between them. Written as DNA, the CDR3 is TGTGCCAGCTCACCACTGCGGGGAAATGGAGAGACCCAGTACTTC. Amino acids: CASSPLRGNGETQYF.

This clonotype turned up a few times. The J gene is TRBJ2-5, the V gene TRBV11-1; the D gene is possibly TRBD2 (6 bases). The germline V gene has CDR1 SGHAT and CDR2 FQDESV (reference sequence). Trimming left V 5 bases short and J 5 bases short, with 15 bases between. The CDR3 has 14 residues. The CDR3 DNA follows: TGTGCCAGCAGCCCTGGGGGGACGGGGGAGACCCAGTACTTC. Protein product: CASSPGGTGETQYF. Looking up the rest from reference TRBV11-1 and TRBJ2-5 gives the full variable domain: EAEVAQSPRYKITEKSQAVAFWCDPISGHATLYWYRQILGQGPELLVQFQDESVVDDSQLPKDRFSAERLKGVDSTLKIQPAELGDSAMYLCASSPGGTGETQYFGPGTRLLVL.

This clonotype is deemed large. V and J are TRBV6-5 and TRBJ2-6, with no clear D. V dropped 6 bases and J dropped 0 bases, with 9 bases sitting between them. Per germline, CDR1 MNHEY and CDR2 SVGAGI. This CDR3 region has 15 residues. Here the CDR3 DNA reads TGTGCCAGCAGCCCCTCGGGCTCTGGGGCCAACGTCCTGACTTTC. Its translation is CASSPSGSGANVLTF.

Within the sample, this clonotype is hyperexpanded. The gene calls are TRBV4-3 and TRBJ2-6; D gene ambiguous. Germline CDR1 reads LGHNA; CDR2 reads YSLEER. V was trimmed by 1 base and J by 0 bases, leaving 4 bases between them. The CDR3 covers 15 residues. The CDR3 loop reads CASSQVGSGANVLTF. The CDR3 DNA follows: TGCGCCAGCAGCCAAGTGGGCTCTGGGGCCAACGTCCTGACTTTC.

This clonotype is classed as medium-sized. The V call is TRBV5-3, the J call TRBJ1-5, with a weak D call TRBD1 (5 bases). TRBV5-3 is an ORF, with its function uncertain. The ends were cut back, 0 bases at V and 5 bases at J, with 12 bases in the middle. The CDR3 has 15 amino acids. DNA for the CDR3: TGTGCCAGAAGCTTGGGGTGGGGGAGGCATCAGCCCCAGCATTTT. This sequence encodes CARSLGWGRHQPQHF.

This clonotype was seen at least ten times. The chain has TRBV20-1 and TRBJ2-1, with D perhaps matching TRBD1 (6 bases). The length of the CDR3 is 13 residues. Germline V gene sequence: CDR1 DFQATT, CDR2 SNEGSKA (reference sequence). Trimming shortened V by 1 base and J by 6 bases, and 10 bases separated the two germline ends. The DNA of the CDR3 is TGCAGTGCTAGAGTACAGGGCGGCAATGAGCAGTTCTTC. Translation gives CSARVQGGNEQFF.

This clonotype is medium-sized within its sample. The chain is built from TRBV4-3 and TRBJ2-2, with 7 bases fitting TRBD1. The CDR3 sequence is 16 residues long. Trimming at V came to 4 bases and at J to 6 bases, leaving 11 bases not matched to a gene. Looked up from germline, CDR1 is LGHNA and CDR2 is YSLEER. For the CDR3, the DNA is TGCGCCAGCAGCCTCTCCTATGGGCAGGGGGCCGGGGAGCTGTTTTTT. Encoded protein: CASSLSYGQGAGELFF.